Following are 14 T cell receptor beta chains from one sample sequenced in a study of cytomegalovirus exposure and HLA in healthy donors. Amplification used 60 Vbeta primers and 13 Jbeta primers. TCRdb's copy holds only in-frame clones and misses some; the assay was immunoSEQ multiplex PCR. The sample consists of 100,000 to 150,000 clones, 6.5% to 9.5% of them appearing once. Sequencing was carried out using PBMCs. These receptors were taken from a middle-aged man in good health and CMV-seronegative.

The chain uses TRBV6-5 and TRBJ1-6; 10 positions match TRBD1. Looked up from germline, CDR1 is MNHEY and CDR2 is SVGAGI. The CDR3 has 16 residues. Trimming at V came to 4 bases and at J to 3 bases, leaving 3 bases not matched to a gene. This chain's CDR3 is CASSFDRGLYNSPLHF. The CDR3 DNA sequence: TGTGCCAGCAGTTTCGACAGGGGGCTCTATAATTCACCCCTCCACTTT.

V and J are TRBV27 and TRBJ2-7; D is perhaps TRBD1 (6 bases). Trimming removed 6 bases from V and 0 bases from J, with 15 bases in between. Germline V gene lookup returns CDR1 MNHEY and CDR2 SMNVEV (reference sequence). CDR3 length equals 15 residues. The CDR3 nucleotides are TGTGCCAGCAGAGTAGAGGGGGAAGGCTCCTACGAGCAGTACTTC. Protein sequence: CASRVEGEGSYEQYF.

V is TRBV5-1 and J is TRBJ1-1; 8 nucleotides line up with TRBD1. CDR1 is SGHRS, CDR2 YFSETQ, per germline. The V and J ends lost 5 bases and 1 base, in that order; junction bases with no gene match: 7. The CDR3 loop spans 15 amino acids. CDR3 in DNA: TGCGCCAGCAGTGGGTCAGGGGGCCCGAACACTGAAGCTTTCTTT. This gives the protein CASSGSGGPNTEAFF.

The table lists this clone with a few counts. The CDR3 DNA is TGTGCCAGCAGCTATCCTTCGGCCCGGGACACTGAAGCTTTCTTT. It is translated as CASSYPSARDTEAFF. This rearrangement joins TRBV7-9 to TRBJ1-1; D unclear. CDR3 length: 15 residues. V shed 4 bases and J shed 3 bases, with 15 bases lying between them. In germline, CDR1 is SEHNR, CDR2 FQNEAQ (reference sequence).

The CDR3 DNA reads TGTGCCAGCAGCTTAGGACTAACCTACGAGCAGTACTTC. Translation gives CASSLGLTYEQYF. J is TRBJ2-7 and V is TRBV13, with D hard to call. V lost 0 bases and J 2 bases, leaving 5 bases between the germline ends. Germline V gene lookup returns CDR1 PRHDT and CDR2 FYEKMQ (reference sequence). There are 13 residues in the CDR3.

The sample holds a few counts of this clone. The chain has TRBV10-3 and TRBJ1-1; 7 positions match TRBD1. This CDR3 is built from 12 residues. With 5 bases clipped from V and 5 bases from J, the junction kept 2 bases outside the gene matches. Germline values: CDR1 ENHRY, CDR2 SYGVKD. The chain's CDR3 is CAISMGQTEAFF. In nucleotides, the CDR3 is TGTGCCATCAGTATGGGACAGACTGAAGCTTTCTTT.

This chain links TRBV6-5 with TRBJ1-1, with 8 bases aligning to TRBD1. Trimming took 10 bases from V and 1 from J; bases not matched to a gene: 5. CDR3 length: 13 amino acids. The germline V gene encodes CDR1 MNHEY and CDR2 SVGAGI. The CDR3 nucleotides are TGTGCCATCTCGGACAGGGCGAACACTGAAGCTTTCTTT. Translating gives CAISDRANTEAFF.

The J gene is TRBJ2-7, the V gene TRBV15, with 10 bases fitting TRBD1. The V gene's germline CDR1 is LNHNV and CDR2 YYDKDF (reference sequence). J was trimmed by 9 bases and V by 0 bases; bases with no gene match: 5. The CDR3 totals 14 residues. As DNA, the CDR3 is TGTGCCACCAGCAGAGATAGGACAGGGGGTGGGCAGTACTTC. Translating gives CATSRDRTGGGQYF.

The genes are TRBV28 and TRBJ2-7; D not resolved. Germline assignment: CDR1 MDHEN and CDR2 SYDVKM. V was clipped by 2 bases and J by 0 bases, with 8 bases between them. CDR3 size: 14 residues. Here the CDR3 DNA reads TGTGCCAGCAGTTTAGCGGTACTCTCCTACGAGCAGTACTTC. It translates to CASSLAVLSYEQYF.

V usage is TRBV7-9 and J usage is TRBJ2-6, with TRBD2 identical over 7 bases. After removal of 5 bases from V and 3 bases from J, the junction contained 10 bases not matched to a gene. The CDR3 extends over 17 amino acids. CDR1 is SEHNR and CDR2 is FQNEAQ in the germline V gene (reference sequence). The CDR3 sequence: CASSPWGGVSGANVLTF. The DNA of the CDR3 is TGTGCCAGCAGCCCATGGGGGGGGGTGAGTGGGGCCAACGTCCTGACTTTC.

V usage is TRBV10-1 and J usage is TRBJ1-3; 7 bases are a match to TRBD1. The germline gives CDR1 WNHNN, CDR2 SYGVQD (reference sequence). After removal of 6 bases from V and 0 bases from J, the junction contained 2 bases not matched to a gene. CDR3 size: 14 residues. CDR3 sequence: CASSGTASGNTIYF. CDR3 DNA sequence: TGCGCCAGCAGCGGGACAGCCTCTGGAAACACCATATATTTT.

Details on this clone: Other DNA sequences from this sample encode an identical CDR3 as well. This chain joins TRBV7-2 and TRBJ2-7; the match to TRBD2 covers 12 bases. V shed 5 bases and J 0 bases; nucleotides not matched to a gene: 2. This CDR3 has 15 amino acids. Germline V gene lookup returns CDR1 SGHTA and CDR2 FQGNSA. The DNA for the CDR3 is TGTGCCAGCAGCCTACTAGCGGGGGGCTCCTACGAGCAGTACTTC. Translated, it gives CASSLLAGGSYEQYF.

This clone was seen a handful of times. The rearrangement joins TRBV5-6 to TRBJ2-7; 9 bases are shared with TRBD1. The CDR3 covers 14 residues. Losses at the gene ends were 4 bases for V and 5 bases for J; bases not matched to a gene: 7. Germline-derived CDR1 and CDR2 are SGHDT and YYEEEE. CDR3 nucleotides: TGTGCCAGCAGCGCTACAGGGGGCAGCCACGAGCAGTACTTC. Translated: CASSATGGSHEQYF.

The rearrangement uses TRBV27 and TRBJ1-1, with D possibly being TRBD1 (5 bases). This CDR3 is 13 amino acids long. Germline values: CDR1 MNHEY, CDR2 SMNVEV (reference sequence). Trimming removed 5 bases from V and 6 bases from J, with 13 bases in between. The CDR3 region is CASSLGGAAEAFF. CDR3 nucleotide sequence: TGTGCCAGCAGTCTCGGAGGGGCTGCTGAAGCTTTCTTT.